Listed here are 17 T cell receptor beta chains from one sample, sequenced in a study of T cell responses to AZD1222 COVID-19 vaccine. The assay was immunoSEQ multiplex PCR, and TCRdb's table has in-frame clones only and misses some. The data contain about 150,000 clones, about 91% of them singletons. The sample was peripheral blood, taken on day 0 of AZD1222 vaccination. All receptors derive from an adult in good health.

The rearrangement links TRBV6-6 to TRBJ2-2; D is ambiguous. V was cut by 0 bases and J by 2 bases, with 7 bases left in between. Germline V gives CDR1 MNHNY, CDR2 SVGAGI (reference sequence). The CDR3 consists of 15 residues. In DNA form, the CDR3 reads TGTGCCAGCAGTTACTCGCGCTCAAACACCGGGGAGCTGTTTTTT. Its translation is CASSYSRSNTGELFF.

This clone was detected a few times. The chain couples TRBV5-1 to TRBJ2-7; tentative D call: TRBD1 (6 bases). Germline CDR1 is SGHRS and CDR2 is YFSETQ. Trimming took 0 bases from V and 2 from J, leaving 9 bases between them. This CDR3 is built from 14 residues. Here the CDR3 reads CASSLDQGTYEQYF. CDR3 nucleotide sequence: TGCGCCAGCAGCTTGGATCAGGGGACCTACGAGCAGTACTTC.

This chain connects TRBV5-1 to TRBJ2-4; 8 bases line up with TRBD1. This CDR3 spans 16 amino acids. V shed 0 bases, J shed 1 base, and the junction held 3 bases outside the gene matches. Per germline, CDR1 SGHRS and CDR2 YFSETQ. CDR3 coding DNA: TGCGCCAGCAGCTTGGGGACAGGGCCCGCCAAAAACATTCAGTACTTC. It encodes CASSLGTGPAKNIQYF.

This chain links TRBV5-4 with TRBJ2-5; D may be TRBD1 (7 bases). V was pared by 3 bases and J by 5 bases, with 17 bases between. The CDR3 is 15 residues long. The V gene's germline CDR1 is SGHNT and CDR2 YYREEE (reference sequence). The CDR3 region is CASSSNQGGVETQYF. In nucleotides, the CDR3 is TGTGCCAGCAGCTCAAATCAGGGGGGCGTCGAGACCCAGTACTTC.

This clone was recorded only once. The rearrangement uses TRBV7-9 and TRBJ2-1; 14 bases agree with TRBD2. CDR3 size: 17 residues. J lost 7 bases, V lost 3 bases, and 8 bases had no gene match. Per germline, CDR1 SEHNR and CDR2 FQNEAQ (reference sequence). Here the CDR3 reads CASSFRLAGGQMNEQFF. The CDR3, as DNA: TGTGCCAGCAGCTTTAGACTAGCGGGGGGGCAGATGAATGAGCAGTTCTTC. Looking up the rest from reference TRBV7-9 and TRBJ2-1 gives the full variable domain: DTGVSQNPRHKITKRGQNVTFRCDPISEHNRLYWYRQTLGQGPEFLTYFQNEAQLEKSRLLSDRFSAERPKGSFSTLEIQRTEQGDSAMYLCASSFRLAGGQMNEQFFGPGTRLTVL.

This clone was counted between two and nine times. The chain combines TRBV2 with TRBJ1-4, with 8 bases identical to TRBD1. This CDR3 has 14 amino acids. V lost 6 bases and J lost 4; bases outside the gene matches: 4. CDR1 and CDR2 (germline): SNHLY, FYNNEI. This CDR3 reads CASRGDRGNEKLFF. In DNA form, the CDR3 reads TGTGCCAGCAGGGGAGACAGGGGTAATGAAAAACTGTTTTTT.

The gene calls are TRBV11-2 and TRBJ1-6; 7 nucleotides match TRBD1. The CDR3 runs to 13 residues. Looked up from germline, CDR1 is SGHAT and CDR2 is FQNNGV. J gave up 8 bases and V 5 bases, and 3 bases lay outside the gene matches. The CDR3 sequence: CASSLQGDSPLHF. DNA for the CDR3: TGTGCCAGCAGCCTTCAGGGGGATTCACCCCTCCACTTT.

The CDR3 protein is CASSPRTGSVANYGYTF. The DNA for the CDR3 is TGTGCCAGCTCACCCAGGACAGGGTCTGTGGCTAACTATGGCTACACCTTC. The chain combines TRBV18 with TRBJ1-2, with 8 bases identical to TRBD1. Germline CDR1 KGHSH, CDR2 LQKENI. The CDR3 spans 17 residues. V lost 3 bases, J lost 0 bases, and 9 bases stayed unmatched.

CDR3 sequence reads: CASNPITSGDGELFF. The DNA for the CDR3 is TGTGCCAGCAATCCCATAACTAGCGGGGACGGGGAGCTGTTTTTT. The rearrangement uses TRBV9 and TRBJ2-2; 10 bases map to TRBD2. The CDR3 sequence is 15 residues long. Losses at the gene ends were 6 bases for V and 7 bases for J; bases not matched to a gene: 9. Per germline, CDR1 SGDLS and CDR2 YYNGEE.

This chain links TRBV27 with TRBJ1-4, with 10 bases fitting TRBD1. In germline, CDR1 is MNHEY, CDR2 SMNVEV (reference sequence). This CDR3 has 17 residues. After removal of 6 bases from V and 5 bases from J, the junction contained 12 bases not matched to a gene. The CDR3 sequence is CASREIPPTGGNEKLFF. In nucleotides, the CDR3 is TGTGCCAGCAGAGAAATCCCGCCGACAGGGGGCAATGAAAAACTGTTTTTT.

The gene calls are TRBV18 and TRBJ2-1, with a possible D match to TRBD2 (6 bases). This CDR3 spans 16 amino acids. Germline CDR1 reads KGHSH; CDR2 reads LQKENI. V lost 3 bases, J lost 5 bases, and 17 bases lay in between. The CDR3 nucleotides read TGTGCCAGCTCACCGCAGCGGGCCGCGACCCACAATGAGCAGTTCTTC. It codes for CASSPQRAATHNEQFF.

The chain links TRBV6-4 to TRBJ2-1, with TRBD2 matching 13 bases. The CDR3 is made up of 17 amino acids. The germline gives CDR1 MRHNA, CDR2 SNTAGT. V shed 2 bases, J shed 7 bases, and the junction held 8 bases outside the gene matches. CDR3 DNA: TGTGCCAGCAGTGACGTACCGGGACTAGCGGGGAAGAATGAGCAGTTCTTC. Translated: CASSDVPGLAGKNEQFF.

The CDR3 bases are TGTGCCAGCAGCTTGCAATCAGGGGGCTGGACTGAAGCTTTCTTT. Translation: CASSLQSGGWTEAFF. This chain joins TRBV5-4 and TRBJ1-1, with 8 positions matching TRBD1. This CDR3 comprises 15 residues. Germline CDR1 reads SGHNT; CDR2 reads YYREEE (reference sequence). J was trimmed by 5 bases and V by 1 base; bases with no gene match: 7.

The rearrangement uses TRBV3-1 (or the pseudogene TRBV3-2) and TRBJ2-3; 8 bases are a match to TRBD2. Germline lookup yields CDR1 LGHDT and CDR2 YNNKEL (reference sequence). The trim removed 4 bases at V and 1 base at J, leaving 4 bases unmatched. The CDR3 has 15 amino acids. CDR3 region: CASSRGSGGTDTQYF. CDR3 DNA: TGTGCCAGCAGCCGGGGTAGCGGGGGCACAGATACGCAGTATTTT.

Written as DNA, the CDR3 is TGTGCCAGCAGCGAAAGAGGGGGCAGGAGTCAGCCCCAGCATTTT. Its translation: CASSERGGRSQPQHF. The rearrangement links TRBV3-1 (or the pseudogene TRBV3-2) to TRBJ1-5; 7 bases match TRBD1. This CDR3 is 15 amino acids long. V lost 5 bases to trimming and J lost 6 bases; unmatched junction nucleotides: 10. Germline CDR1 LGHDT, CDR2 YNNKEL (reference sequence).

The chain has TRBV27 and TRBJ2-3, with 12 bases that match TRBD1. The V and J ends lost 6 bases and 4 bases, in that order; junction bases with no gene match: 5. Germline values: CDR1 MNHEY, CDR2 SMNVEV (reference sequence). This CDR3 is 15 amino acids long. Here the CDR3 reads CASRKGQGAPDTQYF. DNA of the CDR3: TGTGCCAGCAGGAAGGGACAGGGGGCCCCAGATACGCAGTATTTT.

V usage is TRBV2 and J usage is TRBJ2-2; D might be TRBD2 (6 bases). Trimming stripped 8 bases from V and 3 bases from J, with 10 bases between. The CDR3 length is 13 residues. Germline CDR1 reads SNHLY; CDR2 reads FYNNEI. The CDR3 sequence: CASQRGYTGELFF. In DNA form, the CDR3 reads TGTGCCAGCCAACGGGGGTACACCGGGGAGCTGTTTTTT. The entire variable domain, with the rest obtained from reference TRBV2 and TRBJ2-2, is as follows: EPEVTQTPSHQVTQMGQEVILRCVPISNHLYFYWYRQILGQKVEFLVSFYNNEISEKSEIFDDQFSVERPDGSNFTLKIRSTKLEDSAMYFCASQRGYTGELFFGEGSRLTVL.